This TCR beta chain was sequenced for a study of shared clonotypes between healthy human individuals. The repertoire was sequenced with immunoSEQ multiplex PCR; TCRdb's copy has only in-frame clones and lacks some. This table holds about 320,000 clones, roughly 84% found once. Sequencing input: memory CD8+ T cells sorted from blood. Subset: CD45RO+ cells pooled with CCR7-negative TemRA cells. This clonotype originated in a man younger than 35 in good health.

The chain's CDR3 is CASSYSSRGETQYF. CDR3 nucleotides: TGTGCCAGCAGTTACTCATCCAGGGGGGAGACCCAGTACTTC. The rearrangement links TRBV6-5 to TRBJ2-5; 7 bases line up with TRBD1. J lost 5 bases, V lost 0 bases, and 3 bases had no gene match. Germline loops: CDR1 MNHEY, CDR2 SVGAGI. The CDR3 runs to 14 residues.